The source of this T cell receptor beta chain is a study of T cell responses to AZD1222 COVID-19 vaccine. Produced via immunoSEQ multiplex PCR; TCRdb's table is partial and in-frame only. The table includes more than 70,000 clones, roughly 88% detected once. As regards this clone: Its antigen is not identified.

Germline values: CDR1 SGHAT, CDR2 FQNNGV. This CDR3 comprises 16 residues. V shed 6 bases and J 2 bases; nucleotides not matched to a gene: 12. General observations from the study: Repertoire collection took place solely once the T cell response had peaked. The donor cohort was predominantly white British with a female majority, and clonal diversity may have been underestimated.

V and J are TRBV11-2 and TRBJ2-7, with 8 bases fitting TRBD1. The sequencing here drew on peripheral blood, taken on day 0 of AZD1222 vaccination. This receptor was obtained from an adult in good health. CDR3 sequence: CASRSLRDRGTYEQYF. The DNA of the CDR3 is TGTGCCAGCAGATCCCTTAGAGACAGGGGCACCTACGAGCAGTACTTC. Looking up the rest from reference TRBV11-2 and TRBJ2-7 gives the full variable domain: EAGVAQSPRYKIIEKRQSVAFWCNPISGHATLYWYQQILGQGPKLLIQFQNNGVVDDSQLPKDRFSAERLKGVDSTLKIQPAKLEDSAVYLCASRSLRDRGTYEQYFGPGTRLTVT.